This is a list of T cell receptor beta chains from one sample in a study of blood T cell repertoires in COVID-19. TCRdb's copy holds only in-frame clones and misses some; the assay was immunoSEQ multiplex PCR. The sample contains approximately 140,000 clones, less than 90% of which appear only once. The sequencing input was peripheral blood. The receptors originated from a man in his fifties or sixties with acute or convalescent COVID-19. The CDR3 runs from the conserved cysteine through the conserved F or W. D genes are given only for firm matches. A clone size is listed for some rows: how often the clone was seen (once, few, many), or a class if it is expanded.

V: TRBV20-1
size: NA
D: NA
J: TRBJ1-1
CDR3: CSAGGAFF
DNA: TGCAGTGCCGGGGGAGCTTTCTTT

V: TRBV6-5
size: NA
D: TRBD2
J: TRBJ2-7
CDR3: CASSSLRGVNYEQYF
DNA: TGTGCCAGCAGTTCCTTACGGGGGGTGAACTACGAGCAGTACTTC

V: TRBV5-1
size: NA
D: NA
J: TRBJ2-7
CDR3: CASSLADRTYEQYF
DNA: TGCGCCAGCAGCTTGGCAGACAGAACCTACGAGCAGTACTTC

V: TRBV2
size: NA
D: TRBD2
J: TRBJ2-5
CDR3: CASSAAGAVQETQYF
DNA: TGTGCCAGCAGTGCAGCGGGAGCAGTTCAAGAGACCCAGTACTTC

V: TRBV10-1
size: NA
D: TRBD1
J: TRBJ2-7
CDR3: CASSESGTGDEQYF
DNA: TGCGCCAGCAGTGAGTCAGGGACAGGGGACGAGCAGTACTTC

V: TRBV6-5
size: NA
D: NA
J: TRBJ2-7
CDR3: CASSYSSGGKGEQYF
DNA: TGTGCCAGCAGTTACTCGTCCGGGGGTAAGGGCGAGCAGTACTTC

V: TRBV20-1
size: NA
D: TRBD2
J: TRBJ2-5
CDR3: CSASFPSGAKETQYF
DNA: TGCAGTGCTAGTTTTCCTAGCGGGGCCAAAGAGACCCAGTACTTC

V: TRBV7-9
size: NA
D: TRBD2
J: TRBJ2-3
CDR3: CASSLGTGLVGSDTQYF
DNA: TGTGCCAGCAGCTTGGGAACTGGACTAGTGGGTTCAGATACGCAGTATTTT

V: TRBV7-8
size: NA
D: NA
J: TRBJ2-7
CDR3: CASSLGGLGVREQYF
DNA: TGTGCCAGCAGCTTAGGGGGCCTTGGGGTTCGTGAGCAGTACTTC

V: TRBV6-5
size: once
D: TRBD1
J: TRBJ1-3
CDR3: CASSFRQGLSGNTIYF
DNA: TGTGCCAGCAGTTTCCGACAGGGCCTCTCTGGAAACACCATATATTTT

V: TRBV5-6
size: NA
D: NA
J: TRBJ2-5
CDR3: CASSFSGIQETQYF
DNA: TGTGCCAGCAGCTTTTCAGGGATCCAAGAGACCCAGTACTTC

V: TRBV18
size: NA
D: TRBD1
J: TRBJ1-1
CDR3: CASSLGQGSTEAFF
DNA: TGTGCCAGCTCACTAGGACAGGGCTCCACTGAAGCTTTCTTT

V: TRBV7-9
size: NA
D: NA
J: TRBJ1-1
CDR3: CASSLLGADTEAFF
DNA: TGTGCCAGCAGCTTATTGGGGGCTGACACTGAAGCTTTCTTT

V: TRBV3-1/TRBV3-2
size: NA
D: NA
J: TRBJ2-7
CDR3: CASSPIRGAADQYF
DNA: TGTGCCAGCAGCCCAATCCGGGGGGCTGCGGACCAGTACTTC

V: TRBV28
size: NA
D: NA
J: TRBJ1-1
CDR3: CASRRVLTEAFF
DNA: TGTGCCAGCAGGAGGGTCCTAACTGAAGCTTTCTTT

V: TRBV11-2
size: NA
D: NA
J: TRBJ1-6
CDR3: CASSSTNSPLHF
DNA: TGTGCCAGCAGCTCAACAAATTCACCCCTCCACTTT

V: TRBV3-1/TRBV3-2
size: NA
D: NA
J: TRBJ1-4
CDR3: CASSQNADNEKLFF
DNA: TGTGCCAGCAGCCAAAACGCAGATAATGAAAAACTGTTTTTT

V: TRBV9
size: NA
D: TRBD1
J: TRBJ2-1
CDR3: CASSPRPGQGDNEQFF
DNA: TGTGCCAGCAGCCCCCGGCCGGGACAGGGCGACAATGAGCAGTTCTTC

V: TRBV4-1
size: few
D: NA
J: TRBJ1-6
CDR3: CASSQDTGRENSPLHF
DNA: TGCGCCAGCAGCCAAGATACAGGGCGGGAGAATTCACCCCTCCACTTT

V: TRBV7-3
size: NA
D: TRBD2
J: TRBJ2-1
CDR3: CASSLGLAGVNEQFF
DNA: TGTGCCAGCAGCCTCGGACTAGCGGGAGTGAATGAGCAGTTCTTC

V: TRBV4-1
size: NA
D: TRBD1
J: TRBJ2-3
CDR3: CASSQVGQGGTDTQYF
DNA: TGCGCCAGCAGCCAGGTCGGACAGGGCGGCACAGATACGCAGTATTTT

V: TRBV19
size: NA
D: TRBD1
J: TRBJ1-5
CDR3: CASTAPTGVGLQPQHF
DNA: TGTGCCAGTACCGCTCCCACAGGGGTGGGACTTCAGCCCCAGCATTTT

V: TRBV5-1
size: NA
D: TRBD1
J: TRBJ2-7
CDR3: CASSQTGDPYEQYF
DNA: TGCGCCAGCAGCCAGACAGGGGACCCCTACGAGCAGTACTTC

V: TRBV5-1
size: NA
D: TRBD1
J: TRBJ2-5
CDR3: CASSQYRGQNQETQYF
DNA: TGCGCCAGCAGCCAATACAGGGGGCAAAACCAAGAGACCCAGTACTTC

V: TRBV3-1/TRBV3-2
size: NA
D: NA
J: TRBJ1-6
CDR3: CASSHGGGVRSPLHF
DNA: TGTGCCAGCAGCCATGGTGGCGGGGTCCGATCACCCCTCCACTTT

V: TRBV6-5
size: NA
D: TRBD1
J: TRBJ2-3
CDR3: CASRGTGDTQYF
DNA: TGTGCCAGTCGCGGGACAGGAGATACGCAGTATTTT

V: TRBV29-1
size: NA
D: NA
J: TRBJ2-1
CDR3: CSVEGHQDMPYNEQFF
DNA: TGCAGCGTTGAGGGCCATCAGGACATGCCCTACAATGAGCAGTTCTTC

V: TRBV11-2
size: NA
D: TRBD2
J: TRBJ2-5
CDR3: CASSFRGGLHLQETQYF
DNA: TGTGCCAGCAGCTTCCGGGGGGGACTTCATCTCCAAGAGACCCAGTACTTC

V: TRBV9
size: once
D: TRBD1
J: TRBJ2-3
CDR3: CASSVFDRGTDTQYF
DNA: TGTGCCAGCAGCGTATTCGACAGGGGCACAGATACGCAGTATTTT

V: TRBV10-1
size: NA
D: NA
J: TRBJ1-5
CDR3: CASSESQNQPQHF
DNA: TGCGCCAGCAGTGAGTCCCAGAATCAGCCCCAGCATTTT

V: TRBV6-5
size: few
D: NA
J: TRBJ1-3
CDR3: CASSYSRHGSGNTIYF
DNA: TGTGCCAGCAGTTACTCGAGACACGGCTCTGGAAACACCATATATTTT

V: TRBV11-2
size: NA
D: NA
J: TRBJ1-2
CDR3: CASSLDLLGGYTF
DNA: TGTGCCAGCAGCTTAGATCTGCTCGGGGGCTACACCTTC

V: TRBV6-5
size: NA
D: TRBD1
J: TRBJ1-2
CDR3: CASSRGQGDGYTF
DNA: TGTGCCAGCAGCCGCGGACAGGGTGATGGCTACACCTTC

V: TRBV19
size: NA
D: TRBD1
J: TRBJ2-6
CDR3: CASSTNPGTGTSGANVLTF
DNA: TGTGCCAGTAGTACTAACCCAGGGACAGGCACCTCTGGGGCCAACGTCCTGACTTTC

V: TRBV6-5
size: NA
D: TRBD1
J: TRBJ1-2
CDR3: CASRRPGTGDGYTF
DNA: TGTGCCAGCAGGCGTCCCGGGACAGGGGATGGCTACACCTTC

V: TRBV24-1
size: NA
D: NA
J: TRBJ1-2
CDR3: CATSDQGAGYGYTF
DNA: TGTGCCACCAGTGATCAGGGCGCCGGCTATGGCTACACCTTC

V: TRBV10-2
size: few
D: NA
J: TRBJ1-2
CDR3: CASSVAGETYGYTF
DNA: TGCGCCAGCAGTGTGGCAGGGGAAACCTATGGCTACACCTTC

V: TRBV29-1
size: NA
D: TRBD2
J: TRBJ2-5
CDR3: CSVWGLAAQETQYF
DNA: TGCAGCGTATGGGGACTAGCGGCCCAAGAGACCCAGTACTTC

V: TRBV27
size: once
D: NA
J: TRBJ1-2
CDR3: CASSLNRVAPGYTF
DNA: TGTGCCAGCAGTCTGAACAGGGTGGCGCCTGGCTACACCTTC

V: TRBV3-1/TRBV3-2
size: NA
D: TRBD1
J: TRBJ1-2
CDR3: CASSHTGGAEGYTF
DNA: TGTGCCAGCAGCCATACAGGGGGCGCAGAGGGCTACACCTTC

V: TRBV19
size: NA
D: NA
J: TRBJ1-6
CDR3: CATSLRSSYNSPLHF
DNA: TGTGCCACGAGCCTCCGTAGCTCCTATAATTCACCCCTCCACTTT

V: TRBV30
size: NA
D: TRBD1
J: TRBJ2-7
CDR3: CAWSEDRGYEQYF
DNA: TGTGCCTGGAGCGAGGACAGGGGGTACGAGCAGTACTTC

V: TRBV3-1/TRBV3-2
size: NA
D: TRBD1
J: TRBJ2-7
CDR3: CASSQTGGYLDEQYF
DNA: TGTGCCAGCAGCCAAACAGGGGGTTACCTGGACGAGCAGTACTTC

V: TRBV2
size: NA
D: NA
J: TRBJ2-5
CDR3: CASSERGFQETQYF
DNA: TGTGCCAGCAGTGAAAGGGGTTTCCAAGAGACCCAGTACTTC

V: TRBV12-3/TRBV12-4
size: NA
D: TRBD1
J: TRBJ1-4
CDR3: CASSPGGGKLFF
DNA: TGTGCCAGCAGTCCAGGGGGCGGAAAACTGTTTTTT

V: TRBV12-3/TRBV12-4
size: NA
D: NA
J: TRBJ1-1
CDR3: CASSLALAGRAFF
DNA: TGTGCCAGCAGTTTAGCTCTCGCAGGGAGGGCTTTCTTT

V: TRBV6-5
size: NA
D: TRBD2
J: TRBJ2-1
CDR3: CASSLERGSYNEQFF
DNA: TGTGCCAGCAGTCTCGAGCGGGGCTCCTACAATGAGCAGTTCTTC

V: TRBV4-1
size: NA
D: TRBD2
J: TRBJ2-5
CDR3: CASSQESSGGSGTQYF
DNA: TGCGCCAGCAGCCAAGAGAGTAGCGGGGGGTCCGGGACCCAGTACTTC

V: TRBV24-1
size: NA
D: TRBD2
J: TRBJ2-2
CDR3: CATAHLTSGAGELFF
DNA: TGTGCCACGGCTCACCTGACTAGCGGAGCCGGGGAGCTGTTTTTT

V: TRBV3-1/TRBV3-2
size: NA
D: TRBD2
J: TRBJ2-5
CDR3: CASSQLGLAGLQETQYF
DNA: TGTGCCAGCAGCCAACTAGGACTAGCGGGCCTCCAAGAGACCCAGTACTTC

V: TRBV6-6
size: NA
D: TRBD2
J: TRBJ2-7
CDR3: CASRAGGPVEQYF
DNA: TGTGCCAGCAGAGCGGGAGGGCCGGTTGAGCAGTACTTC

V: TRBV6-5
size: few
D: NA
J: TRBJ1-3
CDR3: CAGTVGGGNTIYF
DNA: TGTGCCGGTACTGTAGGCGGTGGAAACACCATATATTTT